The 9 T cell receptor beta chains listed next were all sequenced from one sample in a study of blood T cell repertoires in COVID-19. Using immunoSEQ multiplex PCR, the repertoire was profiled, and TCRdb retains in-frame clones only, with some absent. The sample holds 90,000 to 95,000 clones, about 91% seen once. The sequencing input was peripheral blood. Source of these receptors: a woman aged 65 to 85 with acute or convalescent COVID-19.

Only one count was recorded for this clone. The CDR3 here is CASSLNLSPSSYNEQFF. The CDR3 DNA is TGTGCCAGCAGCTTAAACCTCTCGCCGAGCTCCTACAATGAGCAGTTCTTC. The V and J genes are TRBV7-3 and TRBJ2-1; D uncertain. CDR3 size: 17 residues. Looked up from germline, CDR1 is SGHTA and CDR2 is FQGTGA. With 1 base removed from V and 0 bases from J, the gap between germline ends came to 13 bases.

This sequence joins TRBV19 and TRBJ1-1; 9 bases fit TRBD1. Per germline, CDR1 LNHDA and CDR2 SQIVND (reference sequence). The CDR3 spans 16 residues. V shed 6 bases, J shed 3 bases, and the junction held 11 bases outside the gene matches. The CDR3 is CASRRTGGNRDTEAFF. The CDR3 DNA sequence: TGTGCCAGTAGAAGAACAGGGGGCAATCGAGACACTGAAGCTTTCTTT.

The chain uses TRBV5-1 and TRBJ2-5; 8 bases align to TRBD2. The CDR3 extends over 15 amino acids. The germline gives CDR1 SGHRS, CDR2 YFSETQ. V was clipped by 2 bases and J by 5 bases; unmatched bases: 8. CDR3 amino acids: CASSLLAAVGETQYF. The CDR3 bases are TGCGCCAGCAGCTTACTAGCGGCAGTAGGGGAGACCCAGTACTTC.

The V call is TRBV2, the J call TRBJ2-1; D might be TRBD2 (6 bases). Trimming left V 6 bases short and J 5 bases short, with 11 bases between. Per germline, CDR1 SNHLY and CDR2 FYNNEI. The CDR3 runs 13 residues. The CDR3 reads CASRVAANNEQFF. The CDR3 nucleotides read TGTGCCAGCAGGGTAGCGGCGAACAATGAGCAGTTCTTC.

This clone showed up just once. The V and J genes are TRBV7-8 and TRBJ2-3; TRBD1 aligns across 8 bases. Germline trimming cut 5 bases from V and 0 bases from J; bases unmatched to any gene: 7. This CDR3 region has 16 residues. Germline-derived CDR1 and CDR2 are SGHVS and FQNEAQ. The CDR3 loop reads CASSRTGSRSTDTQYF. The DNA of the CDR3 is TGTGCCAGCAGCCGGACAGGGTCGCGGAGCACAGATACGCAGTATTTT.

The DNA for the CDR3 is TGCGCCAGCAGCTCGATTAGCGGGGGGGCCGCCGGGGAGCTGTTTTTT. It translates to CASSSISGGAAGELFF. The chain combines TRBV5-1 with TRBJ2-2, with 11 bases that match TRBD2. Looked up from germline, CDR1 is SGHRS and CDR2 is YFSETQ. V was pared by 3 bases and J by 6 bases, with 7 bases of the junction left unmatched. CDR3 size: 16 residues.

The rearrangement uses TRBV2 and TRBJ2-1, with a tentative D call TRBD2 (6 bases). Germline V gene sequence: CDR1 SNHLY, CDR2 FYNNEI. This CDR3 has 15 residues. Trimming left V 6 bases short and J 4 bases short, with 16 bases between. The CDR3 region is CASRIRWTTYNEQFF. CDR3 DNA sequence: TGTGCCAGCAGGATTCGATGGACTACATACAATGAGCAGTTCTTC. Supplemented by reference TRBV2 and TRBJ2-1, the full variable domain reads EPEVTQTPSHQVTQMGQEVILRCVPISNHLYFYWYRQILGQKVEFLVSFYNNEISEKSEIFDDQFSVERPDGSNFTLKIRSTKLEDSAMYFCASRIRWTTYNEQFFGPGTRLTVL.

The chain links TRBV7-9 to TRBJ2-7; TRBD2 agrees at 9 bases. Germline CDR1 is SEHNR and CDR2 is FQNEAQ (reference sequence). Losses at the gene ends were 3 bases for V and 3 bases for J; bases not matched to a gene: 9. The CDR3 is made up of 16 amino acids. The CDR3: CASSFEPGTSRYEQYF. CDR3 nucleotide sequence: TGTGCCAGCAGCTTCGAGCCCGGGACTAGCCGCTACGAGCAGTACTTC. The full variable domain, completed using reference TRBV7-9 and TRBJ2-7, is DTGVSQNPRHKITKRGQNVTFRCDPISEHNRLYWYRQTLGQGPEFLTYFQNEAQLEKSRLLSDRFSAERPKGSFSTLEIQRTEQGDSAMYLCASSFEPGTSRYEQYFGPGTRLTVT.

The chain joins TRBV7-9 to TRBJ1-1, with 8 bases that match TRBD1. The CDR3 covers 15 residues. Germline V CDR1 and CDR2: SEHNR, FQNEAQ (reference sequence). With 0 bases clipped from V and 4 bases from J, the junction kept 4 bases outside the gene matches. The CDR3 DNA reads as TGTGCCAGCAGCTTAGCGAACAGGGGGACCACTGAAGCTTTCTTT. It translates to CASSLANRGTTEAFF.